This T cell receptor beta chain came from a study of lymphopenia after photon versus proton radiotherapy. Clones were read by immunoSEQ multiplex PCR, and TCRdb kept only the in-frame ones, dropping some. The data show roughly 53,000 clones, more than 70% seen once. The ends were cut back, 5 bases at V and 4 bases at J, with 27 bases in the middle. The length of the CDR3 is 19 residues. Looked up from germline, CDR1 is LNHDA and CDR2 is SQIVND (reference sequence). This sequence originates from a man between 45 and 60 years old with gastric cancer. The material sequenced was peripheral blood, taken from a patient treated with photon-based radiotherapy. J is TRBJ2-4 and V is TRBV19; no clear D gene. The CDR3 spells CASSGNGHGSPWGKNIQYF. DNA of the CDR3: TGTGCCAGTAGTGGGAACGGGCATGGCAGCCCTTGGGGAAAAAACATTCAGTACTTC.